The rows below give T cell receptor beta chains drawn from one sample of a study of brain metastases from non-small cell lung cancer. Sequenced by immunoSEQ multiplex PCR; TCRdb stores in-frame clones only, minus some. The sample records 15,000 or so clones, approximately 80% being singletons. The sequencing input was primary lung tumor tissue. The receptor source for this set is a donor at least 40 years old with non-small cell lung cancer. CDR3s include the opening cysteine and the closing phenylalanine or tryptophan. Fields, in order: D gene, clone size, V gene, J gene, CDR3 protein, CDR3 DNA. D genes are given only for firm matches. Only some rows state a clone size, as once, few, many or a class for expanded clones.

-,-,TRBV6-2/TRBV6-3,TRBJ2-7,CANSYSWEQYF,TGTGCCAACAGTTACTCCTGGGAGCAGTACTTC
-,-,TRBV18,TRBJ1-6,CASSSLGEYNSPLHF,TGTGCCAGCTCATCCCTTGGGGAGTATAATTCACCCCTCCACTTT
TRBD2,-,TRBV6-6,TRBJ2-5,CASSYSPRGGEKTQYF,TGTGCCAGCAGTTACTCGCCCCGGGGGGGAGAAAAGACCCAGTACTTC
-,-,TRBV5-6,TRBJ1-1,CASSLVQRNTEAFF,TGTGCCAGCAGCTTGGTCCAGAGGAACACTGAAGCTTTCTTT
-,-,TRBV27,TRBJ2-4,CASSSWGLDKNIQYF,TGTGCCAGCAGTTCCTGGGGTCTGGACAAAAACATTCAGTACTTC
-,-,TRBV4-2,TRBJ1-2,CASSHWSSNYGYTF,TGTGCCAGCAGCCATTGGTCATCGAACTATGGCTACACCTTC
-,-,TRBV7-9,TRBJ1-1,CASSFPQGKAFF,TGTGCCAGCAGCTTTCCCCAGGGGAAAGCTTTCTTT
-,-,TRBV4-1,TRBJ2-7,CASSQEMTRLSYEQYF,TGCGCCAGCAGCCAAGAGATGACACGCCTCTCCTACGAGCAGTACTTC
-,few,TRBV24-1,TRBJ2-2,CATSLRGTGELFF,TGTGCCACCAGCCTCAGGGGCACCGGGGAGCTGTTTTTT
-,-,TRBV15,TRBJ1-5,CATSRRQSNQPQHF,TGTGCCACCAGTAGAAGGCAGAGTAATCAGCCCCAGCATTTT
TRBD1,-,TRBV18,TRBJ2-5,CASSPGGTGGKKTQYF,TGTGCCAGCTCTCCGGGAGGGACAGGGGGCAAGAAGACCCAGTACTTC
-,-,TRBV28,TRBJ2-7,CASSLPGGFYEQYF,TGTGCCAGCAGTCTCCCCGGGGGATTCTACGAGCAGTACTTC
-,-,TRBV7-7,TRBJ2-3,CASSLTRRETDTQYF,TGTGCCAGCAGCTTGACTCGGAGGGAGACAGATACGCAGTATTTT
TRBD1,-,TRBV5-5,TRBJ1-4,CASSRQGLDEKLFF,TGTGCCAGCAGCAGACAGGGGTTGGATGAAAAACTGTTTTTT
-,-,TRBV2,TRBJ2-2,CASSDESDTGELFF,TGTGCCAGCAGTGACGAGAGCGACACCGGGGAGCTGTTTTTT
-,once,TRBV18,TRBJ2-1,CASSPGVMLNGVF,TGTGCCAGCTCACCAGGGGTCATGCTCAATGGGGTCTTC
-,-,TRBV6-5,TRBJ2-1,CASSRYNEQFF,TGTGCCAGCAGTCGCTACAATGAGCAGTTCTTC
-,-,TRBV24-1,TRBJ1-1,CATRGRMNTEAFF,TGTGCCACCAGAGGACGGATGAACACTGAAGCTTTCTTT
-,-,TRBV5-1,TRBJ1-5,CASSPGDSNQPQHF,TGCGCCAGCAGTCCGGGGGATAGCAATCAGCCCCAGCATTTT
-,few,TRBV9,TRBJ1-3,CASTIGTGSGNTIYF,TGTGCCAGCACCATAGGTACGGGTTCTGGAAACACCATATATTTT
TRBD1,-,TRBV9,TRBJ1-1,CASSFLSPTGPLRDTEAFF,TGTGCCAGCAGCTTTCTTTCCCCGACAGGGCCGTTAAGGGACACTGAAGCTTTCTTT
TRBD2,once,TRBV27,TRBJ2-7,CASSSNSGVRNEQYF,TGTGCCAGCAGTTCCAATAGCGGGGTCCGGAACGAGCAGTACTTC
-,-,TRBV19,TRBJ2-7,CATMSLDYPYEQYF,TGTGCCACCATGTCCTTGGACTACCCCTACGAGCAGTACTTC
-,-,TRBV18,TRBJ1-2,CASSLRQTPSYGYTF,TGTGCCAGCTCACTCCGACAGACACCTAGCTATGGCTACACCTTC
TRBD1,-,TRBV27,TRBJ1-5,CASSAGQGVSGNQPQHF,TGTGCCAGCAGCGCGGGACAGGGGGTATCTGGCAATCAGCCCCAGCATTTT
-,-,TRBV7-2,TRBJ1-2,CASSLGDGRTFGYTF,TGTGCCAGCAGCTTAGGGGACGGACGGACTTTTGGCTACACCTTC
-,-,TRBV30,TRBJ1-2,CAWGSRYGYTF,TGTGCCTGGGGGTCCCGGTATGGCTACACCTTC
-,-,TRBV6-6,TRBJ2-3,CASSPPGGLTDTQYF,TGTGCCAGCAGCCCCCCTGGGGGCTTGACAGATACGCAGTATTTT
-,-,TRBV9,TRBJ2-3,CASSPRTPAPPDTQYF,TGTGCCAGCAGCCCCCGGACTCCGGCACCGCCAGATACGCAGTATTTT
-,medium-sized,TRBV2,TRBJ1-4,CASSVGTSGMWKLFF,TGTGCCAGCAGTGTTGGGACTTCGGGGATGTGGAAACTGTTTTTT
-,-,TRBV3-1/TRBV3-2,TRBJ1-2,CASSTGQSEGYTF,TGTGCCAGCAGCACCGGACAGTCAGAGGGCTACACCTTC
-,-,TRBV28,TRBJ2-3,CASSPSLTTDTQYF,TGTGCCAGCAGTCCCTCACTCACTACAGATACGCAGTATTTT
-,-,TRBV9,TRBJ2-1,CASSPTVSNEQFF,TGTGCCAGCAGCCCTACTGTGTCCAATGAGCAGTTCTTC
-,-,TRBV6-5,TRBJ1-6,CASRTDSGNSPFHF,TGTGCCAGCAGGACCGACAGCGGGAATTCACCCTTCCACTTT
-,once,TRBV30,TRBJ1-1,CAWSYMNTEAFF,TGTGCCTGGAGTTATATGAACACTGAAGCTTTCTTT
-,-,TRBV29-1,TRBJ1-2,CSVKRGDVYGYTF,TGCAGCGTCAAAAGGGGGGATGTCTATGGCTACACCTTC
TRBD1,-,TRBV30,TRBJ1-4,CAWSLTTGGTNEKLFF,TGTGCCTGGAGCTTAACGACAGGGGGCACAAATGAAAAACTGTTTTTT
TRBD1,-,TRBV5-1,TRBJ1-1,CASTSVPGQGTEAFF,TGCGCCAGTACCTCAGTCCCGGGACAGGGGACTGAAGCTTTCTTT
TRBD2,-,TRBV7-2,TRBJ2-5,CASSSYSGSQETQYF,TGTGCCAGCAGCTCTTACAGCGGGAGCCAAGAGACCCAGTACTTC
-,few,TRBV5-1,TRBJ2-2,CASSSQGSGELFF,TGCGCCAGCAGCTCCCAGGGATCCGGGGAGCTGTTTTTT
-,few,TRBV7-9,TRBJ2-7,CASSLAGTGSYEQYF,TGTGCCAGCAGCTTAGCGGGAACCGGCTCCTACGAGCAGTACTTC
-,-,TRBV12-3/TRBV12-4,TRBJ2-2,CALRSLGTGELFF,TGTGCCCTGAGGTCATTGGGAACCGGGGAGCTGTTTTTT
-,-,TRBV5-1,TRBJ2-6,CASSSGASGANVLTF,TGCGCCAGCAGCTCCGGGGCCTCTGGGGCCAACGTCCTGACTTTC
TRBD1,-,TRBV2,TRBJ1-1,CASSGTGGSSTEAFF,TGTGCCAGCAGTGGTACAGGGGGCTCGAGCACTGAAGCTTTCTTT
TRBD2,-,TRBV7-8,TRBJ2-2,CASSSNSGGNTGELFF,TGTGCCAGCAGCTCAAATAGCGGGGGGAACACCGGGGAGCTGTTTTTT
-,-,TRBV3-1/TRBV3-2,TRBJ1-2,CASSQGNSLKTNYGYTF,TGTGCCAGCAGCCAAGGAAACAGTTTGAAGACTAACTATGGCTACACCTTC
TRBD1,-,TRBV7-8,TRBJ1-4,CASSQLRDRAEKLFF,TGTGCCAGCAGCCAGCTCCGGGACAGGGCTGAAAAACTGTTTTTT